Below, 5 T cell receptor beta chains from the same sample are listed, as sequenced in a study of T-cell reconstitution after alpha-beta-depleted transplantation in children. The library targeted TCRbeta and was prepared with unique molecular identifiers. TCRdb analysed the PCR reads with MiXCR anew, one entry per CDR3 protein. In the table there are approximately 130,000 distinct CDR3 sequences, about 9.9% of which are singletons. Source: PBMCs, mostly from graft donor cells, taken 180 days after TCRalphabeta/CD19-depleted stem cell transplant. These receptors were taken from a girl under three years old who had a stem cell transplant for combined immunodeficiency, so the T cells may come from the graft donor.

This clonotype was seen at least ten times. The rearrangement joins TRBV5-1 to TRBJ2-5; D ambiguous. Trimming stripped 2 bases from V and 3 bases from J, with 8 bases between. CDR1 and CDR2 from the germline V gene are SGHRS and YFSETQ. The CDR3 is 13 amino acids. The CDR3 DNA is TGCGCCAGCAGCTTACATAGAGAAGAGACCCAGTACTTC. It codes for CASSLHREETQYF.

This clonotype was recorded a few times. This chain joins TRBV12-3 or TRBV12-4 and TRBJ2-6; tentative D call: TRBD2 (5 bases). The CDR3 totals 12 residues. Trimming stripped 9 bases from V and 5 bases from J, with 8 bases between. The CDR3 sequence: CASGRRANVLTF. CDR3 nucleotide sequence: TGTGCCAGTGGGAGAAGGGCCAACGTCCTGACTTTC.

The table lists this clonotype with a few counts. The rearrangement joins TRBV28 to TRBJ1-6; D not resolved. The CDR3 is 17 amino acids. V was clipped by 0 bases and J by 10 bases, with 19 bases between them. From germline, CDR1 is MDHEN and CDR2 SYDVKM. Here the CDR3 reads CASSLCSLGTHYSPLHF. The CDR3 nucleotides are TGTGCCAGCAGTTTATGCTCGCTGGGCACCCACTACTCACCCCTCCACTTT.

This clonotype has a count of ten or more. The rearrangement joins TRBV4-2 to TRBJ2-1, with D perhaps matching TRBD1 or TRBD2 (5 bases each). Germline V gene lookup returns CDR1 LGHNA and CDR2 YNFKEQ. V lost 4 bases, J lost 7 bases, and 11 bases lay in between. The CDR3 has 13 residues. The CDR3 sequence is CASSRDGRNEQFF. CDR3 DNA sequence: TGTGCCAGCAGCCGGGACGGAAGGAATGAGCAGTTCTTC.

The V gene is TRBV20-1, the J gene TRBJ2-2, with a weak D call TRBD2 (6 bases). This CDR3 region has 15 residues. Trimming shortened V by 1 base and J by 6 bases, and 15 bases separated the two germline ends. CDR1 is DFQATT, CDR2 SNEGSKA, per germline (reference sequence). In nucleotides, the CDR3 is TGCAGTGCTAGAGCGTACGGGGGATCCCCCGGGGAGCTGTTTTTT. It translates to CSARAYGGSPGELFF.